This T cell receptor beta chain appears in the sequencing data of a study of Ad26.COV2.S vaccination and SARS-CoV-2 variants. The study's findings and limits: Analyses of TCR breadth and depth may have underestimated total T cell responses.

The treatment here: 19 received Ad26.COV2.S at low or high dose, single or two shots; 5 received placebo; per-sample allocation not given. On day 63 after the first injection, vaccine and placebo recipients gave samples. Regarding this clone: Its antigen is currently unknown.

The repertoire was sequenced with immunoSEQ multiplex PCR; TCRdb's copy has only in-frame clones and lacks some. The data contain approximately 300,000 clones, around four fifths of them singletons. This sample comprised peripheral blood, obtained in a trial of Ad26.COV2.S vaccine versus placebo. The sequence was obtained from a person aged 18 to 65 who received the Ad26.COV2.S COVID-19 vaccine or a placebo.

The CDR3 nucleotides read TGTGCCAGCAACGGCTGGAGCGGAATTTACAATGAGCAGTTCTTC. Translating gives CASNGWSGIYNEQFF. The chain has TRBV28 and TRBJ2-1; a weak D match, TRBD2 (5 bases). The CDR3 is made up of 15 amino acids. Trimming left V 7 bases short and J 4 bases short, with 17 bases between. Germline CDR1 is MDHEN and CDR2 is SYDVKM.